The 16 T cell receptor beta chains given below trace back to one sample, sequenced in a study of T cell repertoires in MIS-A myocarditis. The data were produced by immunoSEQ multiplex PCR, yet TCRdb's version contains in-frame clones alone and is incomplete. The table shows about 10,000 clones, with approximately 80% occurring only once. Sequenced sample: right ventricle heart tissue obtained at autopsy. Every receptor here comes from a man younger than 30 with fulminant myocarditis from multisystem inflammatory syndrome in adults (MIS-A) after COVID-19.

This clone was counted between two and nine times. J is TRBJ2-1 and V is TRBV6-6; 8 bases align to TRBD2. Per germline, CDR1 MNHNY and CDR2 SVGAGI (reference sequence). The J segment lost 6 bases and the V segment lost 0 bases, leaving 4 bases of the junction unmatched. The CDR3 runs 15 residues. The CDR3 loop is CASSYSVSGGNEQFF. CDR3 bases: TGTGCCAGCAGTTACTCGGTCAGCGGGGGCAATGAGCAGTTCTTC.

V is TRBV7-2 and J is TRBJ2-7; weak D call: TRBD2 (7 bases). Germline V gene data show CDR1 as SGHTA and CDR2 as FQGNSA. V lost 4 bases and J lost 7, with 20 bases in between. This CDR3 has 15 residues. The CDR3 bases are TGTGCCAGCAGCTCAAATCGCGGGGGCCTGGGGGAGCAGTACTTC. Translation: CASSSNRGGLGEQYF. The variable domain in full, completed from reference TRBV7-2 and TRBJ2-7, reads GAGVSQSPSNKVTEKGKDVELRCDPISGHTALYWYRQSLGQGLEFLIYFQGNSAPDKSGLPSDRFSAERTGGSVSTLTIQRTQQEDSAVYLCASSSNRGGLGEQYFGPGTRLTVT.

The V gene is TRBV5-1, the J gene TRBJ2-2; 10 bases agree with TRBD2. The CDR3 extends over 19 amino acids. Germline V gene data show CDR1 as SGHRS and CDR2 as YFSETQ. Losses at the gene ends were 0 bases for V and 5 bases for J; bases not matched to a gene: 13. The CDR3 is CASSLVLAGVNFKTGELFF. CDR3 sequence (DNA): TGCGCCAGCAGCTTGGTTCTAGCGGGAGTCAATTTCAAGACCGGGGAGCTGTTTTTT.

About this clone itself: The same CDR3 can be traced to other DNA sequences in this sample. The chain joins TRBV11-2 to TRBJ1-1, with TRBD1 as a possible D gene (6 bases). CDR3 size: 13 residues. Per the germline V gene, CDR1 is SGHAT and CDR2 is FQNNGV. V was clipped by 6 bases and J by 3 bases, with 11 bases between them. The CDR3 DNA sequence: TGTGCCAGCAGTGGGGGGCTCTACACTGAAGCTTTCTTT. Translated: CASSGGLYTEAFF.

The V call is TRBV28, the J call TRBJ2-3; TRBD1 matches 10 bases. This CDR3 comprises 21 residues. In germline, CDR1 is MDHEN, CDR2 SYDVKM. The V segment lost 4 bases and the J segment 3 bases; nucleotides outside the gene matches: 22. In DNA form, the CDR3 reads TGTGCCAGCAGTTCCGCCCGACAGGGGGCTACCCAGATGCTTACTACAGATACGCAGTATTTT. Translating it yields CASSSARQGATQMLTTDTQYF.

The chain uses TRBV28 and TRBJ1-2; D is uncertain. V shed 4 bases and J shed 2 bases, with 14 bases lying between them. The CDR3 sequence is 15 residues long. Germline V lookup: CDR1 MDHEN, CDR2 SYDVKM. CDR3 amino acids: CASSSLRTGNYGYTF. The CDR3 DNA follows: TGTGCCAGCAGTTCGCTTCGGACCGGGAACTATGGCTACACCTTC.

The J gene is TRBJ2-1, the V gene TRBV4-1; 9 nucleotides match TRBD2. Losses at the gene ends were 5 bases for V and 2 bases for J; bases not matched to a gene: 7. The CDR3 is 16 amino acids. The germline gives CDR1 MGHRA, CDR2 YSYEKL. CDR3 in DNA: TGCGCCAGCAGCTACAAGGTAGCGGGGGCCTACAATGAGCAGTTCTTC. Its translation: CASSYKVAGAYNEQFF.

There are a few counts of this clone. The CDR3 region has the DNA TGCGCCAGCAGGACACAGGGGGCTGCTGGAAACACCATATATTTT. Translated, it gives CASRTQGAAGNTIYF. The chain couples TRBV10-2 to TRBJ1-3; TRBD1 matches 9 bases. The CDR3 extends over 15 amino acids. CDR1 and CDR2 (germline): WSHSY, SAAADI. V was pared by 6 bases and J by 2 bases, with 5 bases of the junction left unmatched.

The chain recombines TRBV5-1 with TRBJ2-1; TRBD1 aligns across 7 bases. The germline V gene encodes CDR1 SGHRS and CDR2 YFSETQ. This CDR3 has 14 amino acids. Trimming took 2 bases from V and 6 from J; bases not matched to a gene: 5. This CDR3 is CASSFLNRGNEQFF. CDR3 DNA sequence: TGCGCCAGCAGCTTCTTAAACAGGGGCAATGAGCAGTTCTTC.

This clone was counted once. The chain has TRBV9 and TRBJ1-1, with D unclear. V lost 0 bases and J lost 0, with 9 bases in between. The CDR3 covers 15 residues. Germline V gene lookup returns CDR1 SGDLS and CDR2 YYNGEE. The DNA of the CDR3 is TGTGCCAGCAGCGTAGTTGCCAGTCTGAACACTGAAGCTTTCTTT. This sequence encodes CASSVVASLNTEAFF.

The chain recombines TRBV5-4 with TRBJ1-1, with D unresolved. With 0 bases removed from V and 3 bases from J, the gap between germline ends came to 6 bases. Germline lookup yields CDR1 SGHNT and CDR2 YYREEE (reference sequence). The CDR3 runs to 13 residues. CDR3 sequence (DNA): TGTGCCAGCAGCTTGGGTCAGTACACTGAAGCTTTCTTT. It codes for CASSLGQYTEAFF.

The chain carries TRBV19 and TRBJ1-2; D gene ambiguous. The CDR3 totals 13 residues. V lost 6 bases and J lost 5, with 13 bases in between. Germline CDR1 is LNHDA and CDR2 is SQIVND (reference sequence). CDR3: CASRGDGDYGYTF. The CDR3 DNA follows: TGTGCCAGTAGGGGCGACGGTGATTATGGCTACACCTTC.

The rearrangement joins TRBV28 to TRBJ1-5; no clear D. The CDR3 is made up of 12 amino acids. Looked up from germline, CDR1 is MDHEN and CDR2 is SYDVKM. V was clipped by 8 bases and J by 5 bases, with 10 bases between them. The DNA of the CDR3 is TGTGCCAGCGCCCAAGAGTATCAGCCCCAGCATTTT. It codes for CASAQEYQPQHF. The full variable domain, its missing parts supplied by reference TRBV28 and TRBJ1-5, is DVKVTQSSRYLVKRTGEKVFLECVQDMDHENMFWYRQDPGLGLRLIYFSYDVKMKEKGDIPEGYSVSREKKERFSLILESASTNQTSMYLCASAQEYQPQHFGDGTRLSIL.

This chain joins TRBV15 and TRBJ2-7; 10 nucleotides line up with TRBD1. The CDR3 extends over 15 amino acids. V lost 6 bases, J lost 0 bases, and 5 bases stayed unmatched. Germline CDR1 is LNHNV and CDR2 is YYDKDF (reference sequence). The CDR3 coding sequence is TGTGCCACCAGTAAGGGACAGGGGCCCTCCTACGAGCAGTACTTC. This gives the protein CATSKGQGPSYEQYF.

The V and J genes are TRBV6-2 or TRBV6-3 and TRBJ1-2; no definite D call. CDR1 and CDR2 from the germline V gene are MNHEY and SVGEGT. V was pared by 2 bases and J by 2 bases, with 6 bases between. This CDR3 is built from 13 residues. Here the CDR3 DNA reads TGTGCCAGCAGTTACAGTCACAACTATGGCTACACCTTC. It yields the protein CASSYSHNYGYTF.

V gene TRBV15 combines with J gene TRBJ2-5; 9 nucleotides line up with TRBD2. Per the germline V gene, CDR1 is LNHNV and CDR2 is YYDKDF (reference sequence). The CDR3 length is 14 residues. V shed 1 base, J shed 3 bases, and the junction held 0 bases outside the gene matches. This CDR3 reads CATSRGLAEETQYF. In nucleotides, the CDR3 is TGTGCCACCAGCAGAGGACTAGCGGAAGAGACCCAGTACTTC. The complete variable domain, with remaining parts taken from reference TRBV15 and TRBJ2-5, reads DAMVIQNPRYQVTQFGKPVTLSCSQTLNHNVMYWYQQKSSQAPKLLFHYYDKDFNNEADTPDNFQSRRPNTSFCFLDIRSPGLGDTAMYLCATSRGLAEETQYFGPGTRLLVL.